The next 26 T cell receptor beta chains were all read from a single sample in a study of blood T cells in healthy people across ages (dated by TCRdb to about 2015). The library was built by means of 5' RACE. TCRdb records Illumina HiSeq 2500 as the sequencer. A second 7 to 11 cycle PCR used a sample-barcoded 5' primer and a J-beta primer mix. In-frame beta chains were kept once TCRdb had trimmed the public reads at Q25 with fastp and called clones with MiXCR. Each CDR3 protein appears once, grouped with its most common genes and DNA. This sample comprises over a million distinct CDR3 sequences, approximately 25% of them detected only once. The ten largest clones add up to 0.65% to 0.75% of the sample. The same sample was also used in a study of T cells of mothers and their children.

The sequencing sample was made of blood. All receptors derive from a girl aged 2-10 years in good health.

In this sample, this clonotype turned up a few times. This chain joins TRBV28 and TRBJ1-1, with a tentative D call TRBD1 (5 bases). The CDR3 spans 13 residues. Trimming stripped 6 bases from V and 4 bases from J, with 12 bases between. Germline V gene lookup returns CDR1 MDHEN and CDR2 SYDVKM. This CDR3 reads CASSPAGRTEAFF. CDR3 DNA sequence: TGTGCCAGCAGCCCCGCAGGGCGCACTGAAGCTTTCTTT. The whole variable domain, filled in from reference TRBV28 and TRBJ1-1, reads DVKVTQSSRYLVKRTGEKVFLECVQDMDHENMFWYRQDPGLGLRLIYFSYDVKMKEKGDIPEGYSVSREKKERFSLILESASTNQTSMYLCASSPAGRTEAFFGQGTRLTVV.

The rearrangement links TRBV12-3 or TRBV12-4 to TRBJ2-1; 9 bases align to TRBD1. The CDR3 loop spans 15 amino acids. The J segment lost 3 bases and the V segment lost 3 bases, leaving 3 bases of the junction unmatched. The CDR3 sequence: CASSFPGQGYNEQFF. The CDR3 DNA reads as TGTGCCAGCAGTTTTCCGGGACAGGGCTACAATGAGCAGTTCTTC.

The V and J genes are TRBV28 and TRBJ2-5; TRBD1 matches 12 bases. Germline trimming cut 3 bases from V and 4 bases from J; bases unmatched to any gene: 9. The CDR3 length is 17 residues. Looked up from germline, CDR1 is MDHEN and CDR2 is SYDVKM. CDR3 in DNA: TGTGCCAGCAGTTTTTCCTTCGGGACAGGGGGCCCAGAGACCCAGTACTTC. It codes for CASSFSFGTGGPETQYF.

This chain connects TRBV13 to TRBJ1-1, with D possibly being TRBD1 (5 bases). Germline V gene data show CDR1 as PRHDT and CDR2 as FYEKMQ (reference sequence). The V gene lost 5 bases and the J gene lost 5 bases, with 15 bases spanning the gap. CDR3 length: 14 residues. The CDR3 is CASSPEGSGTEAFF. The CDR3, as DNA: TGTGCCAGCAGCCCAGAGGGGTCGGGGACTGAAGCTTTCTTT.

The chain recombines TRBV27 with TRBJ2-1; 7 nucleotides line up with TRBD1. Germline V lookup: CDR1 MNHEY, CDR2 SMNVEV (reference sequence). The trim removed 5 bases at V and 3 bases at J, leaving 10 bases unmatched. This CDR3 has 16 residues. The CDR3 coding sequence is TGTGCCAGCAGTACAGGGGCCGACCAAAACTACAATGAGCAGTTCTTC. Protein: CASSTGADQNYNEQFF.

This clonotype was observed a handful of times. The chain employs TRBV5-5 and TRBJ2-1, with TRBD2 identical over 9 bases. This CDR3 comprises 19 residues. J gave up 0 bases and V 1 base, and 11 bases lay outside the gene matches. CDR1 is SGHKS, CDR2 YYEKEE, per germline (reference sequence). This CDR3 reads CASSLFEISGSPSYNEQFF. The DNA of the CDR3 is TGTGCCAGCAGCTTGTTTGAGATTAGCGGGAGCCCCTCCTACAATGAGCAGTTCTTC.

The chain combines TRBV6-2 or TRBV6-3 with TRBJ2-2, with 8 bases identical to TRBD2. The J segment lost 4 bases and the V segment lost 6 bases, leaving 13 bases of the junction unmatched. Germline assignment: CDR1 MNHEY and CDR2 SVGEGT. CDR3 length: 17 residues. The CDR3 DNA follows: TGTGCCAGCAGACCACCTTGGGGTAGCGGGGTCACCGGGGAGCTGTTTTTT. It encodes CASRPPWGSGVTGELFF.

This clonotype was detected only a few times. The V and J genes are TRBV11-2 and TRBJ2-1; D tentatively reads TRBD1 or TRBD2 (6 bases each). Matching the DNA end better, TRBJ2-5 makes the J call doubtful. CDR3 size: 17 residues. Germline V CDR1 and CDR2: SGHAT, FQNNGV. The CDR3 DNA is TGTGCCAGCAGCCTATATCCACCCGGGGGCGCGGGGGAGACCCAGTACTTC. This encodes CASSLYPPGGAGETQYF.

This clonotype turned up a few times. The V gene is TRBV12-3 or TRBV12-4, the J gene TRBJ2-2; 9 positions agree with TRBD1. This CDR3 contains 17 residues. The V gene end was trimmed by 5 bases and the J gene end by 5 bases; junction bases not matched to a gene: 12. CDR3 region: CASSKTGTGRRTGELFF. CDR3 DNA sequence: TGTGCCAGCAGTAAAACCGGGACAGGGAGACGGACCGGGGAGCTGTTTTTT.

This clonotype was observed a handful of times. J is TRBJ2-5 and V is TRBV2, with 10 nucleotides matching TRBD2. The J call is in doubt because the DNA end fits TRBJ2-1 better. Germline values: CDR1 SNHLY, CDR2 FYNNEI. The CDR3 sequence is 14 residues long. CDR3 loop: CASGLLAGPHEQFF. CDR3 bases: TGTGCCAGCGGGCTACTAGCGGGACCCCATGAGCAGTTCTTC.

This clonotype was counted only a few times. The chain joins TRBV7-2 to TRBJ2-3; TRBD2 agrees at 9 bases. Trimming cost V 2 bases and J 4 bases; bases outside gene matches: 4. The CDR3 spans 15 residues. Germline CDR1 reads SGHTA; CDR2 reads FQGNSA. Here the CDR3 DNA reads TGTGCCAGCAGCTTAAGCGGGGGGCACGCAGATACGCAGTATTTT. It encodes CASSLSGGHADTQYF.

The rearrangement uses TRBV6-2 or TRBV6-3 and TRBJ2-7, with D tentatively TRBD1 or TRBD2 (6 bases each). CDR1 is MNHEY, CDR2 SVGEGT, per germline. With 7 bases removed from V and 0 bases from J, the gap between germline ends came to 13 bases. The CDR3 is 14 residues long. DNA of the CDR3: TGTGCCAGCAAGGGGGGATTCCTCTCCTACGAGCAGTACTTC. Translation gives CASKGGFLSYEQYF.

The genes are TRBV27 and TRBJ1-2; unclear D gene. This CDR3 comprises 12 residues. CDR1 is MNHEY, CDR2 SMNVEV, per germline (reference sequence). The V gene lost 7 bases and the J gene lost 5 bases, with 11 bases spanning the gap. The chain's CDR3 is CASTLGDYGYTF. The CDR3 nucleotides are TGTGCCAGCACCCTCGGGGATTATGGCTACACCTTC.

This clonotype was detected only a few times. The chain recombines TRBV6-5 with TRBJ2-7, with 11 bases identical to TRBD2. J lost 7 bases, V lost 6 bases, and 5 bases had no gene match. Germline loops: CDR1 MNHEY, CDR2 SVGAGI. This CDR3 has 13 residues. The CDR3 DNA is TGTGCCAGCAGGGCTAGCGGGGGGTTTGAGCAGTACTTC. Amino acids: CASRASGGFEQYF.

The sample holds a few counts of this clonotype. This sequence joins TRBV10-3 and TRBJ2-4, with TRBD2 matching over 14 bases. The CDR3 sequence is 16 residues long. Germline CDR1 ENHRY, CDR2 SYGVKD. V lost 4 bases to trimming and J lost 5 bases; unmatched junction nucleotides: 4. The CDR3 reads CAISGGTSGGQNIQYF. CDR3 DNA sequence: TGTGCCATCAGTGGAGGGACTAGCGGGGGACAAAACATTCAGTACTTC.

The CDR3 is CASRDSGRPGETQYF. The CDR3 bases are TGTGCCAGCAGGGATAGCGGGCGACCCGGGGAGACCCAGTACTTC. The chain recombines TRBV27 with TRBJ2-5; 7 nucleotides agree with TRBD2. The CDR3 extends over 15 amino acids. V was pared by 6 bases and J by 5 bases, with 12 bases of the junction left unmatched. The V gene's germline CDR1 is MNHEY and CDR2 SMNVEV (reference sequence).

This clonotype was observed a few times. V usage is TRBV27 and J usage is TRBJ2-7, with D possibly called TRBD1 or TRBD2 (5 bases each). The CDR3 covers 14 residues. From germline, CDR1 is MNHEY and CDR2 SMNVEV (reference sequence). V was shortened by 3 bases and J by 3 bases, with 12 bases between the two germline ends. The CDR3 region has the DNA TGTGCCAGCAGTTTTGCCGGGGCCAGCTACGAGCAGTACTTC. Its protein product is CASSFAGASYEQYF.

This clonotype showed up just a few times. This rearrangement joins TRBV3-1 to TRBJ2-7; D perhaps matches TRBD1 (6 bases). Germline lookup yields CDR1 LGHDT and CDR2 YNNKEL (reference sequence). Between the trimmed V and J ends, which lost 3 bases and 7 bases, there was a span of 28 bases. This CDR3 is 18 amino acids long. The CDR3 spells CASSHLPRSDRFSREQYF. The DNA for the CDR3 is TGTGCCAGCAGCCATTTACCTCGATCCGACAGGTTCTCTCGAGAGCAGTACTTC.

There are a few counts of this clonotype. The chain uses TRBV20-1 and TRBJ2-5, with a tentative D call TRBD2 (6 bases). V lost 7 bases to trimming and J lost 3 bases, with 18 bases between them. The CDR3 covers 14 residues. Germline V lookup: CDR1 DFQATT, CDR2 SNEGSKA (reference sequence). CDR3 sequence: CSGLGDRGEETQYF. The CDR3 DNA reads TGCAGTGGCCTCGGCGACCGCGGGGAAGAGACCCAGTACTTC.

In regard to this clonotype: The junction shows a germline mismatch at one end, possibly a read error. The CDR3 is CASSPYWSSYERYF. The CDR3 bases are TGTGCCAGCAGTCCATACTGGAGCTCCTACGAGCGGTACTTC. V is TRBV28 and J is TRBJ2-7; D unresolved. Germline V gives CDR1 MDHEN, CDR2 SYDVKM. The CDR3 covers 14 residues.

This chain connects TRBV20-1 to TRBJ2-7; TRBD1 agrees at 7 bases. CDR1 DFQATT and CDR2 SNEGSKA come from the germline V gene (reference sequence). The CDR3 loop spans 16 amino acids. Trimming removed 0 bases from V and 1 base from J; junction bases left unmatched: 9. This CDR3 reads CSARDAQGQPSYEQYF. In nucleotides, the CDR3 is TGCAGTGCTAGAGATGCCCAGGGACAGCCTTCCTACGAGCAGTACTTC.

The rearrangement uses TRBV28 and TRBJ2-5, with TRBD1 as a possible D gene (6 bases). CDR1 is MDHEN and CDR2 is SYDVKM in the germline V gene. Between the trimmed V and J ends, which lost 3 bases and 5 bases, there was a span of 16 bases. The CDR3 spans 15 residues. In DNA, the CDR3 is TGTGCCAGCAGTTTCGTAGGAATTCAGGGGGAGACCCAGTACTTC. Its translation: CASSFVGIQGETQYF.

This chain uses TRBV25-1 with TRBJ2-7; no definite D call. The CDR3 totals 17 residues. Trimming left V 1 base short and J 4 bases short, with 20 bases between. Per the germline V gene, CDR1 is MGHDK and CDR2 is SYGVNS. The CDR3 protein is CASSEFGKGMGNYEQYF. The CDR3, as DNA: TGTGCCAGCAGTGAATTTGGAAAGGGAATGGGGAATTACGAGCAGTACTTC.

As regards this clonotype: One junction end does not reproduce the germline sequence, and a read error may be involved. The CDR3 DNA reads as TGTGTCACCAGTGATGGACAGGGGGCGGTCTACAATGAGCAGTTCTTC. Its translation: CVTSDGQGAVYNEQFF. The V gene is TRBV24-1, the J gene TRBJ2-1; 11 bases are shared with TRBD1. Germline lookup yields CDR1 KGHDR and CDR2 SFDVKD. The CDR3 is 16 residues long.

There are a few counts of this clonotype. The rearrangement links TRBV6-5 to TRBJ2-7, with TRBD1 matching over 7 bases. Trimming removed 6 bases from V and 6 bases from J; junction bases left unmatched: 8. The CDR3 covers 13 residues. CDR1 and CDR2 from the germline V gene are MNHEY and SVGAGI. CDR3 nucleotides: TGTGCCAGCAGCTTCGGGACAGTAGGCGAGCAGTACTTC. Translating it yields CASSFGTVGEQYF.

This clonotype has just one count. This rearrangement joins TRBV20-1 to TRBJ2-7; weak D call: TRBD2 (6 bases). The germline V gene has CDR1 DFQATT and CDR2 SNEGSKA (reference sequence). The CDR3 extends over 14 amino acids. Deletions cut 3 bases from V and 2 bases from J, with 14 bases between. CDR3 coding DNA: TGCAGTGCTAGGGGGTGGGGCGGGACCTACGAGCAGTACTTC. Translated: CSARGWGGTYEQYF.